This T cell receptor beta chain originates from a study of T cells expressing NK-cell markers. Study information: Seven donors tested HCMV-seropositive and one tested seronegative among the eight sequenced.

TCRdb reprocessed the 5' RACE reads, with one entry per CDR3 protein and no DNA. The table lists 300,000 to 500,000 distinct CDR3 sequences. Germline assignment: CDR1 MNHEY and CDR2 SMNVEV (reference sequence). The CDR3 contains 18 residues. Sample: blood T cells: a sorted CD56 or NKG2C T cell subset, CD4+ or CD8+ T cells, or bulk PBMC T cells (not recorded which). The chain carries TRBV27 and TRBJ2-7; the TCRdb D gene call, TRBD2, has no DNA to confirm it. This TCR derives from a woman aged 45-59 years in good health. The CDR3 protein is CASSFIGTSGRTTYEQYF.